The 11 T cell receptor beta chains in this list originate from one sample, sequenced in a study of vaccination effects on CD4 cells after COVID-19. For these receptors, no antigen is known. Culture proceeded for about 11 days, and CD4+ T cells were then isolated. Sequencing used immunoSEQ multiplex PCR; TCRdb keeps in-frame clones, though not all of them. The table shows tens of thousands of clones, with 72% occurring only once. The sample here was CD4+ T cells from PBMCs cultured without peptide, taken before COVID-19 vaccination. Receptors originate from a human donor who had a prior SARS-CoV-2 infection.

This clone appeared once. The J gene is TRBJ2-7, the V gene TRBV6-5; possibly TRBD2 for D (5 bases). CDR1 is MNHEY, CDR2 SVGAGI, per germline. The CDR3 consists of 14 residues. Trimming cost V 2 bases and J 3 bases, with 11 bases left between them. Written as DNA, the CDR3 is TGTGCCAGCAGTTACGCCGGGAATCACTACGAGCAGTACTTC. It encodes CASSYAGNHYEQYF.

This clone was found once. Here the CDR3 reads CASSSTLAEAPVQYF. The CDR3 DNA is TGTGCCAGCAGCTCCACTTTAGCGGAGGCCCCGGTGCAGTACTTC. This rearrangement joins TRBV7-8 to TRBJ2-7; a possible D gene is TRBD2 (6 bases). CDR3 size: 15 residues. Trimming took off 4 bases at V and 9 bases at J, with 22 bases between the two ends. The germline V gene has CDR1 SGHVS and CDR2 FQNEAQ.

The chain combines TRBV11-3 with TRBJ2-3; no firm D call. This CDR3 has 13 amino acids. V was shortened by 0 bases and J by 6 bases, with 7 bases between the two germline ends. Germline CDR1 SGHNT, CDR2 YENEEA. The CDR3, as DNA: TGTGCCAGCAGCTTAGAGCCCGAGGATACGCAGTATTTT. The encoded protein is CASSLEPEDTQYF.

CDR3 protein: CASSPRDRVRIGSYNEQFF. Here the CDR3 DNA reads TGCGCCAGCAGCCCCCGGGACAGGGTTCGTATTGGCTCCTACAATGAGCAGTTCTTC. The V and J genes are TRBV5-1 and TRBJ2-1, with TRBD1 identical over 9 bases. V lost 4 bases and J lost 0; bases outside the gene matches: 14. Germline CDR1 SGHRS, CDR2 YFSETQ. There are 19 residues in the CDR3.

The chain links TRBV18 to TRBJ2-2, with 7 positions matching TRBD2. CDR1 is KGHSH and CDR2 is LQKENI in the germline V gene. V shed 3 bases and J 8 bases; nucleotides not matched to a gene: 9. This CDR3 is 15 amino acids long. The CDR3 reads CASSPGGTTWGELFF. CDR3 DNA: TGTGCCAGCTCACCCGGAGGGACTACGTGGGGGGAGCTGTTTTTT.

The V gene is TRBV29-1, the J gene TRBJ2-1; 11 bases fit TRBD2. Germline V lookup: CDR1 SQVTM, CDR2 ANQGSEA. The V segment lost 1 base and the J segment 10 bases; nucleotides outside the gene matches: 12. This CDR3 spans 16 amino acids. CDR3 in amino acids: CSVEGDFSGRAWEQFF. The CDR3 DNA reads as TGCAGCGTTGAAGGCGACTTTAGCGGGAGGGCCTGGGAGCAGTTCTTC.

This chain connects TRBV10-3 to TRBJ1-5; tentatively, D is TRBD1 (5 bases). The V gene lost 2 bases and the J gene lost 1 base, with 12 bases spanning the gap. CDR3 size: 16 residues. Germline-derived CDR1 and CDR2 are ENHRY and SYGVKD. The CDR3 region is CAISEGSRVSNQPQHF. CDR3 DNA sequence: TGTGCCATCAGTGAGGGATCCAGGGTCAGCAATCAGCCCCAGCATTTT.

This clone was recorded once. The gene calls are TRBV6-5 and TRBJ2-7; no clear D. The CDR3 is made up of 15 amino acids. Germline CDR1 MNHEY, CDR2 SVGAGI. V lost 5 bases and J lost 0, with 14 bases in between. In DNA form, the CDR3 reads TGTGCCAGCAGTCCCTACTTAGCTGGCTCCTACGAGCAGTACTTC. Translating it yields CASSPYLAGSYEQYF.

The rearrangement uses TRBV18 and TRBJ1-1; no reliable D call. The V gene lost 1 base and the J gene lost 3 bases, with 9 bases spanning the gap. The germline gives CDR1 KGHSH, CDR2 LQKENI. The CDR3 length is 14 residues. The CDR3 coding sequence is TGTGCCAGCTCACCACATGGGTTCGACACTGAAGCTTTCTTT. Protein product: CASSPHGFDTEAFF.

CDR3 coding DNA: TGTGCCAGCAGCTACGTCGGGGGCTCTGGAAACACCATATATTTT. Its protein product is CASSYVGGSGNTIYF. The chain links TRBV7-9 to TRBJ1-3, with D maybe TRBD1 (5 bases). Germline CDR1 and CDR2: SEHNR and FQNEAQ (reference sequence). Trimming removed 4 bases from V and 0 bases from J, with 10 bases in between. This CDR3 contains 15 residues.

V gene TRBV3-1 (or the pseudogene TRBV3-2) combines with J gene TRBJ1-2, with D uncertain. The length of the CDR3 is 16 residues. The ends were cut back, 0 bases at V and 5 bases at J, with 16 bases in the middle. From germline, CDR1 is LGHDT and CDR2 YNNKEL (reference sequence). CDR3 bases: TGTGCCAGCAGCCAAGAGGGCGTCCATACTCTATATGGCTACACCTTC. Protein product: CASSQEGVHTLYGYTF.